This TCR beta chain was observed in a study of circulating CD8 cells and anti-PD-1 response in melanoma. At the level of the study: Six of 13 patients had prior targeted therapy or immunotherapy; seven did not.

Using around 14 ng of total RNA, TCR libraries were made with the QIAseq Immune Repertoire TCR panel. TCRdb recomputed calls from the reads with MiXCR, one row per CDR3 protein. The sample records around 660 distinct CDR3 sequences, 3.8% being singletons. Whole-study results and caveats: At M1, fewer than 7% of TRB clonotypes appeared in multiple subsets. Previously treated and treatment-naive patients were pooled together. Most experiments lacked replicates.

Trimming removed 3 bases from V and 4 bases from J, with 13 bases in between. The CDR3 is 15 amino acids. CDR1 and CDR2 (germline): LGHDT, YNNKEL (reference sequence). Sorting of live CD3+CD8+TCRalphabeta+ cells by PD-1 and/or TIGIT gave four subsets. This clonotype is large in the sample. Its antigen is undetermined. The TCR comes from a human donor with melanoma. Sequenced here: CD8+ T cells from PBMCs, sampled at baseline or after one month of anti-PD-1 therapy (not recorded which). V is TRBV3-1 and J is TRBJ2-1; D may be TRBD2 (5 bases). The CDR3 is CASSHDSSSYNEQFF. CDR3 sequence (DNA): TGTGCCAGCAGCCATGATTCTAGCTCGTACAATGAGCAGTTCTTC.